These 12 T cell receptor beta chains were sequenced from one sample in a study of yellow fever vaccine responses in identical twins. TCRdb re-called the RT-PCR reads with MiXCR, one entry per CDR3 protein. The sample includes thousands of distinct CDR3 sequences, roughly 76% of them seen just once. Material: T cells from blood (PBMCs), unsorted or a sorted subset (not recorded which), obtained before or after yellow fever vaccination (not recorded which). Receptor source: a woman younger than 35 who received the yellow fever vaccine.

This clonotype was detected a few times. This sequence joins TRBV5-6 and TRBJ2-7; 10 bases map to TRBD1. This CDR3 spans 14 amino acids. The V gene's germline CDR1 is SGHDT and CDR2 YYEEEE. With V trimmed by 3 bases and J by 3 bases, 3 bases remained unmatched. The CDR3: CASSYGQGGYEQYF. For the CDR3, the DNA is TGTGCCAGCAGCTACGGACAGGGGGGCTACGAGCAGTACTTC.

This clonotype showed up just a few times. The V call is TRBV29-1, the J call TRBJ2-7; D unclear. Germline loops: CDR1 SQVTM, CDR2 ANQGSEA. Trimming shortened V by 6 bases and J by 2 bases, and 14 bases separated the two germline ends. This CDR3 contains 13 residues. The DNA of the CDR3 is TGCAGCGTACCCGGCCCGACCCCCTACGAGCAGTACTTC. The encoded protein is CSVPGPTPYEQYF.

The rearrangement links TRBV11-1 to TRBJ1-4, with D perhaps matching TRBD1 (6 bases). Between the trimmed V and J ends, which lost 7 bases and 3 bases, there was a span of 15 bases. The CDR3 is 15 residues long. Germline assignment: CDR1 SGHAT and CDR2 FQDESV (reference sequence). The CDR3 coding sequence is TGTGCCAGCACCCTTAAGGGGGGGGCTAATGAAAAACTGTTTTTT. Amino acids: CASTLKGGANEKLFF.

About this clonotype itself: One end of the junction fails to match germline, which may point to a read error. The chain couples TRBV2 to TRBJ2-7; D could derive from TRBD1 or TRBD2 (5 bases each). Germline V lookup: CDR1 SNHLY, CDR2 FYNNEI. This CDR3 has 14 amino acids. CDR3: CASSEGTDAYEQYF. The DNA for the CDR3 is TGTGCCAGCAGCGAAGGGACGGATGCCTACGAGCAGTACTTC.

This clonotype came up a few times. The chain carries TRBV29-1 and TRBJ2-7, with D perhaps being TRBD1 or TRBD2 (5 bases each). V lost 6 bases and J lost 5, with 17 bases in between. Germline V gene lookup returns CDR1 SQVTM and CDR2 ANQGSEA. The CDR3 sequence is 13 residues long. CDR3 protein: CSVQGPTAHEQYF. The CDR3, as DNA: TGCAGCGTCCAGGGACCCACGGCCCACGAGCAGTACTTC.

The rearrangement uses TRBV4-3 and TRBJ2-7, with TRBD1 identical over 10 bases. Looked up from germline, CDR1 is LGHNA and CDR2 is YSLEER. J was trimmed by 6 bases and V by 3 bases; bases with no gene match: 5. The CDR3 extends over 14 amino acids. The CDR3 nucleotides read TGCGCCAGCAGCCAGGGGACAGGGGACTCCGAGCAGTACTTC. This gives the protein CASSQGTGDSEQYF.

The chain recombines TRBV9 with TRBJ2-7; D is possibly TRBD1 (6 bases). Germline CDR1 reads SGDLS; CDR2 reads YYNGEE. This CDR3 has 14 residues. V lost 4 bases to trimming and J lost 0 bases, with 11 bases between them. The CDR3 coding sequence is TGTGCCAGCAGCTCAGGGGTAAGCTCCTACGAGCAGTACTTC. It encodes CASSSGVSSYEQYF. The whole variable domain, remainder taken from reference TRBV9 and TRBJ2-7, is DSGVTQTPKHLITATGQRVTLRCSPRSGDLSVYWYQQSLDQGLQFLIQYYNGEERAKGNILERFSAQQFPDLHSELNLSSLELGDSALYFCASSSGVSSYEQYFGPGTRLTVT.

The chain joins TRBV6-5 to TRBJ2-1, with no clear D. CDR1 and CDR2 (germline): MNHEY, SVGAGI. The CDR3 spans 16 residues. Trimming removed 0 bases from V and 0 bases from J, with 9 bases in between. CDR3 sequence (DNA): TGTGCCAGCAGTTACTCGGAGCGCTACTCCTACAATGAGCAGTTCTTC. It codes for CASSYSERYSYNEQFF.

The chain links TRBV11-1 to TRBJ2-1, with 7 bases identical to TRBD1. Trimming cost V 6 bases and J 4 bases; bases outside gene matches: 12. The CDR3 spans 16 residues. CDR1 and CDR2 (germline): SGHAT, FQDESV (reference sequence). This CDR3 is CASRPKIQGEYNEQFF. The CDR3 DNA is TGTGCCAGCAGACCAAAAATCCAGGGGGAGTACAATGAGCAGTTCTTC.

The chain carries TRBV12-3 or TRBV12-4 and TRBJ2-1; 10 positions agree with TRBD1. This CDR3 is built from 16 residues. Trimming took 6 bases from V and 8 from J; bases not matched to a gene: 13. The CDR3 region has the DNA TGTGCCAGCAGAATATATCGGGACAGGGGTTACGATGAGCAGTTCTTC. Its protein product is CASRIYRDRGYDEQFF.

V gene TRBV6-4 combines with J gene TRBJ2-1; the match to TRBD1 covers 8 bases. The ends lost 5 bases at V and 8 bases at J; junction bases unmatched: 8. In germline, CDR1 is MRHNA, CDR2 SNTAGT. The CDR3 is made up of 14 amino acids. CDR3 protein: CASSNYQGADEQFF. The CDR3 DNA reads as TGTGCCAGCAGTAACTACCAGGGGGCGGATGAGCAGTTCTTC.

The rearrangement uses TRBV14 and TRBJ2-7; TRBD1 matches 7 bases. The CDR3 is 18 amino acids. J was trimmed by 0 bases and V by 4 bases; bases with no gene match: 15. Germline CDR1 and CDR2: SGHDN and FVKESK. The CDR3 spells CASSPTGIVGLPSYEQYF. CDR3 bases: TGTGCCAGCAGCCCGACAGGGATTGTTGGCCTACCCTCCTACGAGCAGTACTTC.